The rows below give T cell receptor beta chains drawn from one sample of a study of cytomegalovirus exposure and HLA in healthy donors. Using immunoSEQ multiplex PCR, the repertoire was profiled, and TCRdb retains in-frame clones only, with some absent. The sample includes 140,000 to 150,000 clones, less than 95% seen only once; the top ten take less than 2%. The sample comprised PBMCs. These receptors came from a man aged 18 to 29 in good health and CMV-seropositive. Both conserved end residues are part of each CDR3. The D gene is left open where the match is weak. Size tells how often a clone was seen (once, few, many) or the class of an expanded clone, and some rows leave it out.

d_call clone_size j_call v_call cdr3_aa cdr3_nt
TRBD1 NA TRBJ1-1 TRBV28 CASNPPGTGLIDTEAFF TGTGCCAGCAACCCTCCCGGGACAGGGTTGATCGACACTGAAGCTTTCTTT
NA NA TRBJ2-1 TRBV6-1 CASSEGRNNEQFF TGTGCCAGCAGTGAAGGGAGGAACAATGAGCAGTTCTTC
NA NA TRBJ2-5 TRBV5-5 CASSPGTSQETQYF TGTGCCAGCAGCCCAGGGACTTCACAAGAGACCCAGTACTTC
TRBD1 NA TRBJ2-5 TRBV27 CASSLGTPGGVLGQETQYF TGTGCCAGCAGTTTAGGGACCCCAGGGGGTGTTTTGGGACAAGAGACCCAGTACTTC
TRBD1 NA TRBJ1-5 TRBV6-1 CASSARTGRRDGPVPQHF TGTGCCAGCAGTGCCAGGACAGGGCGGCGCGACGGTCCAGTGCCCCAGCATTTT
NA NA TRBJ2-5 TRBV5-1 CASSSGDIEETQYF TGCGCCAGCAGCTCCGGGGACATCGAAGAGACCCAGTACTTC
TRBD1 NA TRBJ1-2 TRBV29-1 CSVEGAGGLGYTF TGCAGCGTTGAAGGGGCAGGGGGACTTGGCTACACCTTC
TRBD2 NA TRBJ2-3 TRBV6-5 CASSASAGGRDTQYF TGTGCCAGCAGTGCATCAGCGGGAGGGCGAGATACGCAGTATTTT
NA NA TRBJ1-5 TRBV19 CASSIGRSNQPQHF TGTGCCAGTAGTATAGGCCGGAGCAATCAGCCCCAGCATTTT
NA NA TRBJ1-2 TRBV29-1 CSVGRSYGYTF TGCAGCGTTGGCAGAAGTTATGGCTACACCTTC
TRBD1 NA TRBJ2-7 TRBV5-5 CASSPGQGINEQYF TGTGCCAGCAGCCCGGGACAGGGAATTAACGAGCAGTACTTC
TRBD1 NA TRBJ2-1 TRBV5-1 CASSWGDRGAYNEQFF TGCGCCAGCAGCTGGGGGGACAGGGGAGCCTACAATGAGCAGTTCTTC
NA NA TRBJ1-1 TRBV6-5 CASSEDSFTEAFF TGTGCCAGCAGCGAGGACAGCTTCACTGAAGCTTTCTTT
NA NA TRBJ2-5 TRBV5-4 CASSLDLGSSSETQYF TGTGCCAGCAGCTTGGATCTGGGGAGTAGCAGTGAGACCCAGTACTTC
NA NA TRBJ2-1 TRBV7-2 CASSLVRLASEQFF TGTGCCAGCAGCTTAGTTCGCTTAGCCAGTGAGCAGTTCTTC
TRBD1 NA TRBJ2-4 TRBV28 CASSSIRGRGKNIQYF TGTGCCAGCAGTTCCATCAGGGGGCGAGGCAAAAACATTCAGTACTTC
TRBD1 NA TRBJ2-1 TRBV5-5 CASSLYGTGYNEQFF TGTGCCAGCAGCTTGTACGGGACAGGTTACAATGAGCAGTTCTTC
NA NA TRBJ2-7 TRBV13 CASSPGQNSYEQYF TGTGCCAGCAGCCCGGGACAAAACTCCTACGAGCAGTACTTC
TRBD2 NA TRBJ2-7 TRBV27 CASSVLTSGSFPSYEQYF TGTGCCAGCAGTGTCCTGACTAGCGGGAGCTTCCCTTCCTACGAGCAGTACTTC
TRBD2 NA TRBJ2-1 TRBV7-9 CASSLAGAYNEQFF TGTGCCAGCAGCCTAGCGGGAGCCTACAATGAGCAGTTCTTC
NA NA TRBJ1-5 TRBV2 CASSEWVGASNQPQHF TGTGCCAGCAGTGAGTGGGTGGGGGCGAGCAATCAGCCCCAGCATTTT
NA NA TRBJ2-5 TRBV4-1 CASSQPGYQETQYF TGCGCCAGCAGCCAACCCGGGTACCAAGAGACCCAGTACTTC
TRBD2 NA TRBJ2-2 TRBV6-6 CASSSRGVLNTGELFF TGTGCCAGCAGTTCCCGGGGGGTATTGAACACCGGGGAGCTGTTTTTT
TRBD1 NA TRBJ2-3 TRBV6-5 CASRTGYDTQYF TGTGCCAGCAGGACAGGGTACGATACGCAGTATTTT
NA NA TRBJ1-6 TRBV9 CASSGGTGYSPLHF TGTGCCAGCAGTGGGGGGACGGGATATTCACCCCTCCACTTT
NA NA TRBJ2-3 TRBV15 CATSRDHGQLKTDTQYF TGTGCCACCAGCAGAGATCACGGACAGCTCAAGACAGATACGCAGTATTTT
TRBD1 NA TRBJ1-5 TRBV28 CASSLRVGTVNQPQHF TGTGCCAGCAGTTTAAGGGTTGGGACAGTCAATCAGCCCCAGCATTTT
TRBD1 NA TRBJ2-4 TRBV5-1 CASSPGTGDAKNIQYF TGCGCCAGCAGCCCCGGGACAGGGGACGCCAAAAACATTCAGTACTTC
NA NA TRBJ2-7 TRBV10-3 CATGDRLPTSNSYEQYF TGTGCCACGGGGGACAGACTACCAACATCTAATTCCTACGAGCAGTACTTC
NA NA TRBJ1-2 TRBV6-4 CASSAGGGYTF TGTGCCAGCAGTGCCGGGGGTGGCTACACCTTC
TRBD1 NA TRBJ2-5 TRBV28 CASSGTATLQETQYF TGTGCCAGCAGTGGGACAGCTACCCTTCAAGAGACCCAGTACTTC
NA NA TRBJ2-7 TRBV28 CASSFVSGEQYF TGTGCCAGCAGTTTCGTCTCAGGGGAGCAGTACTTC
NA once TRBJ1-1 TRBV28 CASSFEQDNTEAFF TGTGCCAGCAGTTTCGAACAGGACAACACTGAAGCTTTCTTT
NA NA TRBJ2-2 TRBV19 CASNILNTGELFF TGTGCCAGTAACATCTTAAACACCGGGGAGCTGTTTTTT
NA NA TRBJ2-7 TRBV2 CASVTQGGYEQYF TGTGCCAGCGTCACACAGGGGGGGTACGAGCAGTACTTC
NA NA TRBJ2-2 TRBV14 CASSQAGTIYTGELFF TGTGCCAGCAGCCAAGCGGGGACAATCTACACCGGGGAGCTGTTTTTT
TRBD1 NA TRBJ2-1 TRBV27 CASSLDREYNEQFF TGTGCCAGCAGCCTGGACAGGGAATACAATGAGCAGTTCTTC
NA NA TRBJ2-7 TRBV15 CATSSRGYEQYF TGTGCCACCAGCAGCCGAGGATACGAGCAGTACTTC
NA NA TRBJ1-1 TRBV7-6 CASSLGTANTEAFF TGTGCCAGCAGCTTAGGGACAGCGAACACTGAAGCTTTCTTT
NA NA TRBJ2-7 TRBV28 CASSSRQGPSYEQYF TGTGCCAGCAGTTCGCGGCAGGGGCCCTCGTACGAGCAGTACTTC
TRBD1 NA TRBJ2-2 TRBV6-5 CASRRDRGNTGELFF TGTGCCAGCAGACGGGACAGGGGTAACACCGGGGAGCTGTTTTTT
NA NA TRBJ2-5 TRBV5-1 CASSLALGAQETQYF TGCGCCAGCAGCTTGGCCCTAGGGGCCCAAGAGACCCAGTACTTC